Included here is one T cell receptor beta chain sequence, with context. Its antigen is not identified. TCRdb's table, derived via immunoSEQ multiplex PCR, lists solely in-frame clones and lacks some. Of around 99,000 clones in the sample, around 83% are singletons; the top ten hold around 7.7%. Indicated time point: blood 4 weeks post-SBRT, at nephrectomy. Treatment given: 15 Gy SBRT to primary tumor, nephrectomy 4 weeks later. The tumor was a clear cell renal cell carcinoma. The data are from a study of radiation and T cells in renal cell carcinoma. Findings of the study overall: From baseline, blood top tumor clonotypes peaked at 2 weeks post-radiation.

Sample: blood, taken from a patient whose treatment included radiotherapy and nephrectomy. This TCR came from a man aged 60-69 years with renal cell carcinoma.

CDR3 loop: CATGDGTGGWFF. Written as DNA, the CDR3 is TGTGCCACCGGGGACGGTACAGGGGGGTGGTTCTTC. The chain is built from TRBV15 and TRBJ2-1; 8 bases agree with TRBD1. Germline assignment: CDR1 LNHNV and CDR2 YYDKDF (reference sequence). The CDR3 runs 12 residues. The junction had 12 bases not matched to a gene; V was cut back by 8 bases and J by 15 bases. The entire variable domain, with the rest obtained from reference TRBV15 and TRBJ2-1, is as follows: DAMVIQNPRYQVTQFGKPVTLSCSQTLNHNVMYWYQQKSSQAPKLLFHYYDKDFNNEADTPDNFQSRRPNTSFCFLDIRSPGLGDTAMYLCATGDGTGGWFFGPGTRLTVL.